This record concerns one TCR beta chain sequence. The data stem from a study of blood T cell repertoires in COVID-19. Clones were read by immunoSEQ multiplex PCR, and TCRdb kept only the in-frame ones, dropping some. The profile covers about 35,000 clones, with approximately 89% appearing a single time and 35% to 55% taken by the ten largest. CDR1 LGHDT and CDR2 YNNKEL come from the germline V gene (reference sequence). V lost 3 bases and J lost 7; bases outside the gene matches: 8. The CDR3 length is 17 residues. The chain combines TRBV3-1 (or the pseudogene TRBV3-2) with TRBJ2-2, with TRBD2 identical over 13 bases. The TCR was taken from a human donor in a cohort sampled during active COVID-19. Sequenced sample: peripheral blood. The CDR3 DNA sequence: TGTGCCAGCAGCCAGGGACTAGCGGGGACCTCAGTCGGGGAGCTGTTTTTT. It translates to CASSQGLAGTSVGELFF.